Presented here are 10 T cell receptor beta chains from one specimen sequenced in a study of T cells in localized non-small cell lung cancer. Sequencing used immunoSEQ multiplex PCR; TCRdb keeps in-frame clones, though not all of them. The repertoire holds tens of thousands of clones, around 79% seen once, with 17% in the top ten. The sequencing here drew on peripheral blood, taken before any cancer treatment. The receptors stem from a male donor older than 55 with stage III squamous cell lung carcinoma.

The chain combines TRBV29-1 with TRBJ2-1; 7 nucleotides match TRBD2. CDR1 is SQVTM, CDR2 ANQGSEA, per germline. J gave up 4 bases and V 4 bases, and 4 bases lay outside the gene matches. The CDR3 is 13 amino acids. This chain's CDR3 is CSVASGLYNEQFF. In DNA, the CDR3 is TGCAGCGTTGCTAGCGGCCTGTACAATGAGCAGTTCTTC.

Worth noting for this clone: The junction does not match germline at one end; this may be a read error. This chain connects TRBV2 to TRBJ2-2; no reliable D call. This CDR3 spans 11 amino acids. Germline CDR1 SNHLY, CDR2 FYNNEI. CDR3 sequence (DNA): TGTGCCAGCGGTGACACCGGGGAGCTGTTTTTT. Encoded protein: CASGDTGELFF. The complete variable domain, with remaining parts taken from reference TRBV2 and TRBJ2-2, reads EPEVTQTPSHQVTQMGQEVILRCVPISNHLYFYWYRQILGQKVEFLVSFYNNEISEKSEIFDDQFSVERPDGSNFTLKIRSTKLEDSAMYFCASGDTGELFFGEGSRLTVL.

V gene TRBV6-5 combines with J gene TRBJ1-1, with D possibly being TRBD1 (5 bases). V dropped 8 bases and J dropped 6 bases, with 10 bases sitting between them. This CDR3 comprises 11 residues. Germline V gives CDR1 MNHEY, CDR2 SVGAGI. The DNA for the CDR3 is TGTGCCAGCGGAAGCAGGGCTGAAGCTTTCTTT. Translation: CASGSRAEAFF.

The chain joins TRBV7-2 to TRBJ2-1; 8 bases are a match to TRBD1. The CDR3 consists of 14 residues. The junction had 11 bases not matched to a gene; V was cut back by 7 bases and J by 9 bases. Germline CDR1 and CDR2: SGHTA and FQGNSA. The CDR3 loop reads CASTQGPGGGEQFF. Written as DNA, the CDR3 is TGTGCCAGCACCCAAGGTCCAGGGGGCGGTGAGCAGTTCTTC. The full variable domain, rest sourced from reference TRBV7-2 and TRBJ2-1, is GAGVSQSPSNKVTEKGKDVELRCDPISGHTALYWYRQSLGQGLEFLIYFQGNSAPDKSGLPSDRFSAERTGGSVSTLTIQRTQQEDSAVYLCASTQGPGGGEQFFGPGTRLTVL.

The chain carries TRBV7-2 and TRBJ2-2, with D maybe TRBD2 (5 bases). The V end was cut by 5 bases, the J end by 4 bases, with 14 bases between. CDR3 length: 15 residues. Germline-derived CDR1 and CDR2 are SGHTA and FQGNSA. The CDR3 nucleotides are TGTGCCAGCAGCCCGGACCACCGGGGCACCGGGGAGCTGTTTTTT. Protein sequence: CASSPDHRGTGELFF.

The chain recombines TRBV19 with TRBJ2-3; perhaps D is TRBD1 or TRBD2 (5 bases each). This CDR3 has 15 amino acids. V gave up 4 bases and J gave up 0 bases, with 11 bases separating them. Per germline, CDR1 LNHDA and CDR2 SQIVND (reference sequence). The CDR3 protein is CASSTGRPSTDTQYF. In DNA form, the CDR3 reads TGTGCCAGTAGTACGGGACGGCCTAGCACAGATACGCAGTATTTT.

This sequence joins TRBV2 and TRBJ2-7, with D tentatively TRBD2 (5 bases). Germline CDR1 is SNHLY and CDR2 is FYNNEI. CDR3 length: 13 residues. With 1 base removed from V and 2 bases from J, the gap between germline ends came to 6 bases. The CDR3 spells CASSEGGAYEQYF. The CDR3 nucleotides are TGTGCCAGCAGTGAAGGGGGAGCCTACGAGCAGTACTTC.

The chain uses TRBV7-9 and TRBJ2-7; 9 nucleotides align to TRBD2. The length of the CDR3 is 15 residues. Trimming cost V 1 base and J 4 bases; bases outside gene matches: 5. Germline assignment: CDR1 SEHNR and CDR2 FQNEAQ (reference sequence). CDR3 in DNA: TGTGCCAGCAGCTTAGGGGCTAGCGGGGTATACGAGCAGTACTTC. Translated, it gives CASSLGASGVYEQYF. Using reference TRBV7-9 and TRBJ2-7 for the parts outside the CDR3, the full variable domain is DTGVSQNPRHKITKRGQNVTFRCDPISEHNRLYWYRQTLGQGPEFLTYFQNEAQLEKSRLLSDRFSAERPKGSFSTLEIQRTEQGDSAMYLCASSLGASGVYEQYFGPGTRLTVT.

V usage is TRBV11-3 and J usage is TRBJ2-1; 9 nucleotides agree with TRBD1. Germline V gives CDR1 SGHNT, CDR2 YENEEA. V trimming: 5 bases; J trimming: 8 bases; junction bases outside the gene matches: 10. This CDR3 has 15 residues. CDR3 bases: TGTGCCAGCAGCCCTAGTGGACAGGGGTTGCATGAGCAGTTCTTC. Translated: CASSPSGQGLHEQFF.

The chain uses TRBV2 and TRBJ2-7; D unclear. V was cut by 2 bases and J by 2 bases, with 7 bases left in between. Germline CDR1 and CDR2: SNHLY and FYNNEI. CDR3 length: 13 residues. The CDR3 loop reads CASSERVTYEQYF. CDR3 sequence (DNA): TGTGCCAGCAGTGAACGAGTTACCTACGAGCAGTACTTC.